The entry that follows covers one TCR beta chain sequence. What it recognizes is unknown. TCRdb ran MiXCR on the reads and lists one entry per CDR3 protein. The sample lists about 830,000 distinct CDR3 sequences, about 31% occurring once. This sample was included in a study of T cell repertoires in cytomegalovirus infection. Study-wide background: Alongside well-studied HLA-B-restricted CMV epitopes, recently identified HLA-C-restricted CMV epitopes were also used. Signatures in public TCR beta sequences pointed to both CMV infection and matching HLA type.

The study, taken as a whole, reports: HLA-C-restricted CMV clonotypes gave the most frequent clonotype in two of eight donors. The study identified carriers of CMV plus the relevant HLA from cumulative public TCR beta family frequency.

Trimming stripped 6 bases from V and 3 bases from J, with 11 bases between. The CDR3 runs to 14 residues. Germline assignment: CDR1 MNHEY and CDR2 SVGAGI. The TCR was taken from a human donor in good health (CMV status not recorded). Some clones in this sample may be carry-over from other donors' samples. Material: cultured CD8+ T cells from PBMCs, obtained from culture after CMV antigen stimulation. The rearrangement joins TRBV6-5 to TRBJ2-2, with a possible D match to TRBD1 (6 bases). CDR3 nucleotide sequence: TGTGCCAGCAGACAGGGTATCGACACCGGGGAGCTGTTTTTT. It codes for CASRQGIDTGELFF.